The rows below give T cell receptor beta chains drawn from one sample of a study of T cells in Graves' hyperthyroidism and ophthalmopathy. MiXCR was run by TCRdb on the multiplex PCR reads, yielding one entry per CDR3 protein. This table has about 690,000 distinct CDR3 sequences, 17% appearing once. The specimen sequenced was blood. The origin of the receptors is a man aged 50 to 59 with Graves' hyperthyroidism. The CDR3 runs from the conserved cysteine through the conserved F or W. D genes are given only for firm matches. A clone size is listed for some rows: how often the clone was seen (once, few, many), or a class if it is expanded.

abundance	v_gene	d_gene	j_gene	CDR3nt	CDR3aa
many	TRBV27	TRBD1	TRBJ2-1	TGTGCCACCGCCGACAGGGAAACCTACAATGAGCAGTTCTTC	CATADRETYNEQFF
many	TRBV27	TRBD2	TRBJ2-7	TGTGCCAGCAGTGTGGGACTAGCGGACTACGAGCAGTACTTC	CASSVGLADYEQYF
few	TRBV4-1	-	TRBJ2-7	TGCGCCAGCAGCCAGGCCCTTGTGACGGGCGAGCAGTACTTC	CASSQALVTGEQYF
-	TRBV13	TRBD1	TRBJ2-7	TGTGCCAGCAGCTTACAGGGGGCTGGGGAATACGAGCAGTACTTC	CASSLQGAGEYEQYF
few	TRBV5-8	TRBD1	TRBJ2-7	TGTGCCAGCAGTAAAACAGGGGGGAGGTACGAGCAGTACTTC	CASSKTGGRYEQYF
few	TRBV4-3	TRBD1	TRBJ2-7	TGCGCCAGCAGCCAAGAGACTCCGGGACAGGGGGTCCACGAGCAGTACTTC	CASSQETPGQGVHEQYF
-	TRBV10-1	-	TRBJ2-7	TGCGCCAGCAGTGGTTCCGAGAGGATCTCCGAGCAGTACTTC	CASSGSERISEQYF
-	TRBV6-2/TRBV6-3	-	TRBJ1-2	TGTGCCAGCAGTTCCTACCAGGGCAGCGACTACACCTTC	CASSSYQGSDYTF
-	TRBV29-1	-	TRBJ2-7	TGCAGCGTACGCCGGGACCCCTCCTACGAGCAGTACTTC	CSVRRDPSYEQYF
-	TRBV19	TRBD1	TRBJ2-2	TGTGCCAGTAAAGACAGGGGTACCACCGGGGAGCTGTTTTTT	CASKDRGTTGELFF
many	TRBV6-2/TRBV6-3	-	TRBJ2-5	TGTGCCAGCAGTCCGCAGGAGGGGCCTCAAGAGACCCAGTACTTC	CASSPQEGPQETQYF
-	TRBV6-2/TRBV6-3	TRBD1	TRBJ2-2	TGTGCCAGCAGTTACTCCCGGACAGGGGGGGACACCGGGGAGCTGTTTTTT	CASSYSRTGGDTGELFF
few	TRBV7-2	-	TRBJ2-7	TGTGCCAGCAGCTTATATTCCAGGGGAGACGAGCAGTACTTC	CASSLYSRGDEQYF
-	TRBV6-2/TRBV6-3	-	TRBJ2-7	TGTGCCAGCAGTTACTCCGGGGTTACTGCTGACGAGCAGTACTTC	CASSYSGVTADEQYF
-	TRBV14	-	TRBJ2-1	TGTGCCAGCAGCCAAGGTTCGCGGGGCCCATACAATGAGCAGTTCTTC	CASSQGSRGPYNEQFF
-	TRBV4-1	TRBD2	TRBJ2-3	TGCGCCAGCAGCCATATGGGACTAGCGGGAGATGGGAGAGATACGCAGTATTTT	CASSHMGLAGDGRDTQYF
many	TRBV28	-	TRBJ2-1	TGTGCCAGCAGACGGCTGAGCTCCTACAATGAGCAGTTCTTC	CASRRLSSYNEQFF
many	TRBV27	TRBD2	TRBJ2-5	TGTGCCAGCAGTTTAATTGGGACTAGCGGGAGATTGATGGAGACCCAGTACTTC	CASSLIGTSGRLMETQYF
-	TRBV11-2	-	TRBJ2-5	TGTGCCAGCAGCACGGAAGGGGAAGGGCTCCAAGAGACCCACTACTTC	CASSTEGEGLQETHYF
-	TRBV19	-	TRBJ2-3	TGTGCCAGTAGTATAGGGGCCGCGGAAACAGATACGCAGTATTTT	CASSIGAAETDTQYF
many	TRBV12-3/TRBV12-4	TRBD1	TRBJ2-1	TGTGCCAGCAGTGGGGGGGACAGGGTCTACAATGAGCAGTTCTTC	CASSGGDRVYNEQFF
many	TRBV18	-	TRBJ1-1	TGTGCCAGCTCACCACGTGGAACCGACAGGAACACTGAAGCTTTCTTT	CASSPRGTDRNTEAFF
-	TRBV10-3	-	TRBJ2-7	TGTGCCATCAGTGAGTCGACGGCAGGGCCGAACTACGAGCAGTACTTC	CAISESTAGPNYEQYF
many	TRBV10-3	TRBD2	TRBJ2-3	TGTGCCATCAGTGAACAGAGCGGGAGGAAATCGCCTGTGGATACGCAGTATTTT	CAISEQSGRKSPVDTQYF
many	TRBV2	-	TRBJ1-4	TGTGCCAGCAGCGCGCCCCGACTGGCAACTAATGAAAAACTGTTTTTT	CASSAPRLATNEKLFF
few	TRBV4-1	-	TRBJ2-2	TGCGCCAGCAGCCCTTATCTCTGGGGCGCACAGAACACCGGGGAGCTGTTTTTT	CASSPYLWGAQNTGELFF
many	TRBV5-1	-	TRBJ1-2	TGCGCCAGCAGCCGGGAAGGGACCGTCTTTTATGGCTACACCTTC	CASSREGTVFYGYTF
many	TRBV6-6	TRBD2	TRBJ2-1	TGTGCCAGCAGTTACTCGATAGGTAGCGGGAGGTCCAATGAGCAGTTCTTC	CASSYSIGSGRSNEQFF
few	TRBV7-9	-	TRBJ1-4	TGTGCCAGCAGCTTCGGTAGACAGAGGAATGAAAAACTGTTTTTT	CASSFGRQRNEKLFF
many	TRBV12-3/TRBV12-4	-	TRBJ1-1	TGTGCCAGCAGTTTCAACCTCATGAACACTGAAGCTTTCTTT	CASSFNLMNTEAFF
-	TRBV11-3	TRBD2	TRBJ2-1	TGTGCCAGCAGCCAGGGAAGCGGGATAGCCAATGAGCAGTTCTTC	CASSQGSGIANEQFF
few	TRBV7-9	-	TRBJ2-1	TGTGCCAGCAGCTTAGTGGGAGCCGAAGAATACAATGAGCAGTTCTTC	CASSLVGAEEYNEQFF
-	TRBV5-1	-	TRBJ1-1	TGCGCCAGCAGCTTGGCCCCCACTGAAGCTTTCTTT	CASSLAPTEAFF
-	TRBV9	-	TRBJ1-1	TGTGCCAGCAGCCCCTTACTGAGGGACACTGAAGCTTTCTTT	CASSPLLRDTEAFF
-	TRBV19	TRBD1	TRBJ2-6	TGTGCCAGTAGTAAGTTTAGACAGGGGGCGTCTGGGGCCAACGTCCTGACTTTC	CASSKFRQGASGANVLTF
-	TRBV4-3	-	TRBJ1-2	TGCGCCAGCAGCCAAGGTTTGATAGGGTACGATGGCTACACCTTC	CASSQGLIGYDGYTF
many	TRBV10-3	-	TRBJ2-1	TGTGCCATCAGTGAGTCGCAAACTAGCCCAATTATATCCTACAATGAGCAGTTCTTC	CAISESQTSPIISYNEQFF
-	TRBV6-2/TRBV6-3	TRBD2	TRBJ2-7	TGTGCCAGCAGTTATGGTCGGCTAGCGGGGCCGTACGAGCAGTACTTC	CASSYGRLAGPYEQYF
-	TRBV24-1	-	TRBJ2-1	TGTGCCACCAGTGATTTCCGCAGCGGCCTGGGCAATGAGCAGTTCTTC	CATSDFRSGLGNEQFF
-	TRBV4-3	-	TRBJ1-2	TGCGCCAGCAGCCAAGATAGGGGATTTGGCTACACCTTC	CASSQDRGFGYTF
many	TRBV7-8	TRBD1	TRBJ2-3	TGTGCCAGCAGCCCACGGACAGGGGTAATCCCAGATACGCAGTATTTT	CASSPRTGVIPDTQYF
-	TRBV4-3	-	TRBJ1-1	TGCGCCAGCAGCCAAGATCCTGGTGCCCAGCCGAACACTGAAGCTTTCTTT	CASSQDPGAQPNTEAFF
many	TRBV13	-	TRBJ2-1	TGTGCCAGCAGCCGACGGGACGGAGTATTTGAGCAGTTCTTC	CASSRRDGVFEQFF
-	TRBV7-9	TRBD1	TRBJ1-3	TGTGCCAGCATCCAAGGGACAGGGCTGGCCGGAAACACCATATATTTT	CASIQGTGLAGNTIYF
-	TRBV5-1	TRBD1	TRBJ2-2	TGCGCCAGCAGCTTCCGACAGGGTTCGGACACCGGGGAGCTGTTTTTT	CASSFRQGSDTGELFF
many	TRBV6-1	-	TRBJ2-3	TGTGCCAGCAGTGAAGGGGCCGCGGGGCTGGCAGATACGCAGTATTTT	CASSEGAAGLADTQYF